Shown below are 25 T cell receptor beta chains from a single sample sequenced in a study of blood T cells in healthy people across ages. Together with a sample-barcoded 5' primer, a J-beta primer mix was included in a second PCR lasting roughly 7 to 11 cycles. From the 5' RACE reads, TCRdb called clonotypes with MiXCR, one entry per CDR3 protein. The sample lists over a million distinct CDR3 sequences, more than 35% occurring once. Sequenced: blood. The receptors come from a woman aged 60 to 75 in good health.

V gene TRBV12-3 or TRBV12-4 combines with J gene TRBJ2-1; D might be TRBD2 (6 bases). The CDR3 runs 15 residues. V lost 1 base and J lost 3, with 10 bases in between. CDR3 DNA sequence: TGTGCCAGCAGTTTAGGCCCGGGACTCTACAATGAGCAGTTCTTC. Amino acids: CASSLGPGLYNEQFF.

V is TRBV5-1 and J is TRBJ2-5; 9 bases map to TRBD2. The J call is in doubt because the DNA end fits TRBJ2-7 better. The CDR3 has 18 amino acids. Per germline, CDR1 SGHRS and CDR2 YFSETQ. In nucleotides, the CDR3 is TGCGCCAGCAGCTTCCTGCAACTGGGGACTAGCCCTGGCTACGAGCAGTACTTC. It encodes CASSFLQLGTSPGYEQYF.

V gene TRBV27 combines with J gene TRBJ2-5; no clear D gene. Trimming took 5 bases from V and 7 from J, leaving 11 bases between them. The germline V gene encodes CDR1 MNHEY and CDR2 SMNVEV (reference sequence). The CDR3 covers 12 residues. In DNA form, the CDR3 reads TGTGCCAGCAGTCAGTCCGACGGGACCCAGTACTTC. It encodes CASSQSDGTQYF.

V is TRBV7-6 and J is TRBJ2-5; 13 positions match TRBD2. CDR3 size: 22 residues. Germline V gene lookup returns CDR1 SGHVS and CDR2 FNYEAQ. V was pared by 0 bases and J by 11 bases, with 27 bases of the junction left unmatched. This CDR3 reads CASSLAPPALTSGRAIYNEQYF. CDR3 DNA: TGTGCCAGCAGCTTAGCGCCCCCCGCATTAACTAGCGGGAGGGCCATTTACAATGAGCAGTACTTC.

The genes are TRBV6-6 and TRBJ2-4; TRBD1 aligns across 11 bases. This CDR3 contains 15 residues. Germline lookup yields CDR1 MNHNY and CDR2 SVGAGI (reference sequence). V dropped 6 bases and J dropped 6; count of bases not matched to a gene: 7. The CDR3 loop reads CASSHRGTGGNIQYF. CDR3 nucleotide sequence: TGTGCCAGCAGCCACCGGGGGACAGGGGGAAACATTCAGTACTTC.

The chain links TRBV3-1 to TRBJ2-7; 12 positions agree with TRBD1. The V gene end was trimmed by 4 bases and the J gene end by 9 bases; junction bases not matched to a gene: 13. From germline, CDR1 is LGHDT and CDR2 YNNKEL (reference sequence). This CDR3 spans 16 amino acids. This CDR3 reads CASSPRDRGLGIVQYF. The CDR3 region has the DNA TGTGCCAGCAGCCCCCGGGACAGGGGGCTTGGAATAGTGCAGTACTTC.

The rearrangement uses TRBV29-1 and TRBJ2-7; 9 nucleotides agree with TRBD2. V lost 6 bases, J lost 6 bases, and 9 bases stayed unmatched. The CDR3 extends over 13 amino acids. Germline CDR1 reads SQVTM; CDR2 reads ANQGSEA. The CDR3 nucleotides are TGCAGCGTCTCTATAGCGGGAGTTCGCGAGCAGTACTTC. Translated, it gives CSVSIAGVREQYF.

DNA of the CDR3: TGTGCCAGCAGACGGACGGACAGCGGACCCCTAGAGACCCAGTACTTC. Encoded protein: CASRRTDSGPLETQYF. The rearrangement joins TRBV28 to TRBJ2-5; D might be TRBD1 (6 bases). The CDR3 spans 16 residues. Trimming pared 6 bases from V and 4 bases from J, leaving 21 bases between. Looked up from germline, CDR1 is MDHEN and CDR2 is SYDVKM.

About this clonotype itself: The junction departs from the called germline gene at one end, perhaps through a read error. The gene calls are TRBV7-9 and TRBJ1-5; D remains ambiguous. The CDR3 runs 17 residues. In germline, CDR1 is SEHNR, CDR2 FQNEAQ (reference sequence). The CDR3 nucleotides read TGTGCCAGCAGCTTAGCGCCCCCAGGCGCGGGCAATCAGCCTCAGCATTTT. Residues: CASSLAPPGAGNQPQHF.

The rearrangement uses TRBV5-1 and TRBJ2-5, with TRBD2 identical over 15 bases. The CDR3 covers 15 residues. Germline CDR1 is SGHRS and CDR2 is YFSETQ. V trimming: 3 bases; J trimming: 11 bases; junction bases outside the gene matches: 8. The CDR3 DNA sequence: TGCGCCAGCAGCTCCGGGACTAGCGGGAGGTCGTTGCAGTACTTC. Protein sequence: CASSSGTSGRSLQYF.

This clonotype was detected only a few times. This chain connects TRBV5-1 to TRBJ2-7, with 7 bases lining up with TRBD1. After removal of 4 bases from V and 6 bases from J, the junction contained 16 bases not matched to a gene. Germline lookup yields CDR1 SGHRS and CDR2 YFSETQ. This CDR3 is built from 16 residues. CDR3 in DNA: TGCGCCAGCAGCAAAATCATGACAGGGCTTGAGGGCGAGCAGTACTTC. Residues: CASSKIMTGLEGEQYF.

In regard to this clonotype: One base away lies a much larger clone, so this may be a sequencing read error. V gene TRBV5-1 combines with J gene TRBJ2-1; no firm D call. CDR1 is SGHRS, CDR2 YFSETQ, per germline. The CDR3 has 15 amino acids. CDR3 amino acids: CARSLEWADKNEQFF. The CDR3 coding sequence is TGCGCCCGCAGCTTGGAATGGGCTGACAAAAATGAGCAGTTCTTC.

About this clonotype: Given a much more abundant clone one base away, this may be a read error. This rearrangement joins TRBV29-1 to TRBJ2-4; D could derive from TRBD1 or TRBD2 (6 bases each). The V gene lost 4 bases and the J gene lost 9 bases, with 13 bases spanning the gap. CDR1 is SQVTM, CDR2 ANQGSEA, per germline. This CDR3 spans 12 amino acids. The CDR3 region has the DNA TGCAGCGTTGTAGGGGGGAATGGCATTCAGTACTTC. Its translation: CSVVGGNGIQYF.

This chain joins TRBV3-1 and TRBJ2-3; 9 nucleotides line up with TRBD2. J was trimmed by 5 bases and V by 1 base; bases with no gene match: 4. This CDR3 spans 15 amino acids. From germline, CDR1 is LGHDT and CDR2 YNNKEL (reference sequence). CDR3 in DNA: TGTGCCAGCAGCCAAGTGGCGGGAGGGGGAGATACGCAGTATTTT. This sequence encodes CASSQVAGGGDTQYF.

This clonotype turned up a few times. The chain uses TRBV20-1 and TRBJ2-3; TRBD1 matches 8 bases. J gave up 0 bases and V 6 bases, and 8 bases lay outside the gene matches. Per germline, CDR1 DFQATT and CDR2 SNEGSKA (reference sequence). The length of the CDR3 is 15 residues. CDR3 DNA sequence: TGCAGTGCGGAACAGGGGGATAGAAGCACAGATACGCAGTATTTT. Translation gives CSAEQGDRSTDTQYF.

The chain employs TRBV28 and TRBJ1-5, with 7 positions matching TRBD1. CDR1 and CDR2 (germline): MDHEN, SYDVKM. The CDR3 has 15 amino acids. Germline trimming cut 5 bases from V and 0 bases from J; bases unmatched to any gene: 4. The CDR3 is CASSGDSGSNQPQHF. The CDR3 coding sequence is TGTGCCAGCAGTGGGGACAGCGGTAGCAATCAGCCCCAGCATTTT.

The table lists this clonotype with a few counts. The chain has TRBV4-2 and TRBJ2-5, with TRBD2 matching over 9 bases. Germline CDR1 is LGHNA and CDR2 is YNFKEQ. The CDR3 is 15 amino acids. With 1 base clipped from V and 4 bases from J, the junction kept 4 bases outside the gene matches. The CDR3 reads CASSQAAGGGETQYF. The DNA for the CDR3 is TGTGCCAGCAGCCAAGCCGCGGGAGGGGGAGAGACCCAGTACTTC.

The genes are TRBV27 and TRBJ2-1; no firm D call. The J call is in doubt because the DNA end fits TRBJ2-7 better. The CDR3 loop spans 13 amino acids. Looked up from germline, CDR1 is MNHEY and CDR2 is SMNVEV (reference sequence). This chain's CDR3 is CASSHRSYNEQYF. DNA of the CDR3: TGTGCCAGCAGTCACCGCTCCTACAATGAGCAGTACTTC.

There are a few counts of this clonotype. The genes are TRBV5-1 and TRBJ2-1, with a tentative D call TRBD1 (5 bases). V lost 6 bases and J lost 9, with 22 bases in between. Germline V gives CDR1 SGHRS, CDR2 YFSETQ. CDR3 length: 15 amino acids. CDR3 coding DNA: TGCGCCAGCACCACCAGGGCGGATACAAGAGGTGAGCAGTTCTTC. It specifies CASTTRADTRGEQFF.

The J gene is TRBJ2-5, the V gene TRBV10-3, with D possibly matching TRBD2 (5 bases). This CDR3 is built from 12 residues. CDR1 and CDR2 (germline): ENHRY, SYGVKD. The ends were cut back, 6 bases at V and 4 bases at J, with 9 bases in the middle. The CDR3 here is CAISSSTETQYF. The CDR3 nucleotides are TGTGCCATCAGCTCTAGCACAGAGACCCAGTACTTC.

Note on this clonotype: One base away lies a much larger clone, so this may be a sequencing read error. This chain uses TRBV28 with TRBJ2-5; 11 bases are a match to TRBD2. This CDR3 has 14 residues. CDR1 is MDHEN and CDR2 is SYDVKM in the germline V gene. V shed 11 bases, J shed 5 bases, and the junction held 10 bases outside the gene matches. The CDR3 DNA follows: TGTGCCGGTCTAGCGGGAGGCCCTCGGGAGACCCAGTACTTC. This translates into CAGLAGGPRETQYF.

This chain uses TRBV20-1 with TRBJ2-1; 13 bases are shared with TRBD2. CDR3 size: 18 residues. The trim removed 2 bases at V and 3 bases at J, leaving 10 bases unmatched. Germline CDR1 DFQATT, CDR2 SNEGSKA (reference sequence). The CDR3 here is CSARTLTSGRANYNEQFF. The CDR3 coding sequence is TGCAGTGCTAGAACGCTCACTAGCGGGAGGGCCAACTACAATGAGCAGTTCTTC.

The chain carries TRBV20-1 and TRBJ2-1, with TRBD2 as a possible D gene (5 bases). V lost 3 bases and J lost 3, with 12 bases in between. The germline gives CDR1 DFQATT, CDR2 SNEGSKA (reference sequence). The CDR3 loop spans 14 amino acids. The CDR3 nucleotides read TGCAGTGCTAGTGGGCGAGCGGACTACAATGAGCAGTTCTTC. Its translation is CSASGRADYNEQFF.

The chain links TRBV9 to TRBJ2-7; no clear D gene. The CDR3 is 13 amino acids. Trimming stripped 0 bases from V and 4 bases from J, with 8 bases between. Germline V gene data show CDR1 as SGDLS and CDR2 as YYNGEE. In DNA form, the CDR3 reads TGTGCCAGCAGCGTAGGTGTGGGATACGAGCAGTACTTC. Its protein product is CASSVGVGYEQYF.

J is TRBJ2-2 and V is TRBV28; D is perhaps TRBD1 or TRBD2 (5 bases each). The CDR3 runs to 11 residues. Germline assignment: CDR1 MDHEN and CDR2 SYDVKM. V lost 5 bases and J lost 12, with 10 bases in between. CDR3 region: CASSPEGKLFF. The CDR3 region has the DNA TGTGCCAGCAGTCCTGAGGGGAAGCTGTTTTTT.